The rows below give T cell receptor beta chains drawn from one sample of a study of blood T cell repertoires in COVID-19. Assay: immunoSEQ multiplex PCR; the TCRdb copy retains only in-frame clones and omits some. The sample includes about 670,000 clones, about nine tenths seen only once; the top ten take over 0.2%. Sequencing input: peripheral blood. All receptors derive from a woman aged 18-29 years with acute or convalescent COVID-19. Each CDR3 is given with its conserved first and last residue. The D gene is left open where the match is weak. For some rows the clone size is stated as once, few or many, or as a class when expanded; others skip it.

TRBD2	TRBJ2-1	TRBV7-7	once	CASSLATSDEQFF	TGTGCCAGCAGCTTAGCAACTAGCGATGAGCAGTTCTTC
NA	TRBJ1-2	TRBV4-2	NA	CASSQESGQHNYGYTF	TGTGCCAGCAGCCAAGAGTCCGGACAGCATAACTATGGCTACACCTTC
NA	TRBJ1-2	TRBV4-1	NA	CASSQGPGLKYGYTF	TGCGCCAGCAGCCAAGGCCCAGGATTAAAATATGGCTACACCTTC
TRBD1	TRBJ2-7	TRBV30	few	CAWSVGTGGYEQYF	TGTGCCTGGAGTGTAGGAACAGGGGGCTACGAGCAGTACTTC
NA	TRBJ2-2	TRBV18	NA	CASSPRGGDAGELFF	TGTGCCAGCTCCCCGAGAGGGGGTGACGCCGGGGAGCTGTTTTTT
TRBD1	TRBJ1-3	TRBV5-1	NA	CASSFAPTGISGNTIYF	TGCGCCAGCAGCTTTGCCCCGACAGGGATCTCTGGAAACACCATATATTTT
NA	TRBJ2-3	TRBV28	NA	CASSLGGSSPDTQYF	TGTGCCAGCAGTTTAGGGGGGTCAAGTCCAGATACGCAGTATTTT
TRBD2	TRBJ2-1	TRBV6-5	NA	CASFRGVTYNEQFF	TGTGCCAGCTTCCGGGGGGTAACCTACAATGAGCAGTTCTTC
NA	TRBJ1-1	TRBV6-5	NA	CASSLDTEAFF	TGTGCCAGCAGTCTCGACACTGAAGCTTTCTTT
TRBD1	TRBJ1-5	TRBV24-1	NA	CATSKGQGNQPQHF	TGTGCCACCAGCAAAGGACAGGGGAATCAGCCCCAGCATTTT
NA	TRBJ1-1	TRBV6-4	NA	CASSEGSRTEAFF	TGTGCCAGCAGTGAAGGGAGTCGCACTGAAGCTTTCTTT
NA	TRBJ1-1	TRBV15	NA	CATPAGNTEAFF	TGTGCCACTCCTGCGGGGAACACTGAAGCTTTCTTT
NA	TRBJ1-2	TRBV4-1	NA	CASSQAPTQRPNYGYTF	TGCGCCAGCAGCCAAGCCCCAACCCAGCGACCTAACTATGGCTACACCTTC
NA	TRBJ1-2	TRBV4-1	NA	CASSPLPGYGYTF	TGCGCCAGCAGCCCACTACCGGGCTATGGCTACACCTTC
NA	TRBJ1-2	TRBV9	NA	CASSVASGGRAYGYTF	TGTGCCAGCAGCGTAGCGAGTGGAGGGCGTGCCTATGGCTACACCTTC
TRBD1	TRBJ1-5	TRBV5-5	NA	CASSDRQGNQPQHF	TGTGCCAGCAGCGATCGACAGGGTAATCAGCCCCAGCATTTT
TRBD1	TRBJ1-2	TRBV6-1	NA	CASSETRTGGGYGYTF	TGTGCCAGCAGTGAGACCCGGACAGGGGGAGGCTATGGCTACACCTTC
NA	TRBJ2-1	TRBV3-1/TRBV3-2	NA	CASRISGGNNEQFF	TGTGCCAGCCGGATTTCCGGGGGAAACAATGAGCAGTTCTTC
NA	TRBJ1-5	TRBV11-2	NA	CASSSDLGGGQPQHF	TGTGCCAGCAGCTCCGACCTCGGGGGAGGTCAGCCCCAGCATTTT
NA	TRBJ1-1	TRBV2	NA	CASIHGLTGTEAFF	TGTGCCAGCATTCATGGACTCACGGGGACTGAAGCTTTCTTT
NA	TRBJ1-1	TRBV7-2	NA	CASSRQEMSTEAFF	TGTGCCAGCAGCCGTCAGGAAATGAGCACTGAAGCTTTCTTT
NA	TRBJ2-5	TRBV19	few	CASSIRGETQYF	TGTGCCAGTAGTATAAGGGGAGAGACCCAGTACTTC
TRBD1	TRBJ1-2	TRBV12-5	NA	CASGLVEGARGYTF	TGTGCTAGTGGTTTGGTGGAGGGGGCTCGTGGCTACACCTTC
TRBD1	TRBJ2-5	TRBV7-8	NA	CASSRTPQGVGTQYF	TGTGCCAGCAGCCGCACTCCACAGGGGGTCGGGACCCAGTACTTC
NA	TRBJ1-1	TRBV19	NA	CASQAFEEAFF	TGTGCCAGTCAAGCATTTGAGGAAGCTTTCTTT
NA	TRBJ1-6	TRBV21-1	few	CASSISAGGKNSPLHF	TGTGCCAGCAGCATTTCGGCAGGGGGAAAAAATTCACCCCTCCACTTT
NA	TRBJ1-5	TRBV28	NA	CASSFPGVGNQPQHF	TGTGCCAGCAGTTTCCCCGGGGTGGGCAATCAGCCCCAGCATTTT
NA	TRBJ1-3	TRBV3-1/TRBV3-2	NA	CASSQDRAGLQYF	TGTGCCAGCAGCCAAGATCGGGCTGGACTTCAATATTTT
TRBD1	TRBJ2-7	TRBV19	NA	CATEDREHEQYF	TGTGCCACCGAGGACAGGGAGCACGAGCAGTACTTC
TRBD1	TRBJ2-1	TRBV3-1/TRBV3-2	NA	CASSPGQGGNNEQFF	TGTGCCAGCAGCCCGGGACAGGGGGGGAACAATGAGCAGTTCTTC
TRBD2	TRBJ2-3	TRBV5-4	NA	CASSFLAGGADTQYF	TGTGCCAGCAGCTTCCTAGCGGGGGGGGCGGATACGCAGTATTTT
TRBD1	TRBJ1-5	TRBV30	NA	CAWSVGDSPNQPQHF	TGTGCCTGGAGTGTCGGGGACAGCCCCAATCAGCCCCAGCATTTT
TRBD1	TRBJ1-1	TRBV7-3	few	CASSPGDRGNTEAFF	TGTGCCAGCAGCCCGGGTGACAGGGGGAACACTGAAGCTTTCTTT
NA	TRBJ1-1	TRBV3-1/TRBV3-2	NA	CASSGGVSKIRAFF	TGTGCCAGCAGCGGGGGGGTTTCTAAAATTCGGGCTTTCTTT
TRBD1	TRBJ1-6	TRBV30	NA	CAGRQGNSPLHF	TGTGCCGGGAGACAGGGGAATTCACCCCTCCACTTT
NA	TRBJ1-2	TRBV25-1	NA	CASSAWGEAYGYTF	TGTGCCAGCAGTGCTTGGGGGGAGGCCTATGGCTACACCTTC
TRBD1	TRBJ1-2	TRBV18	NA	CASSRGQGDRGYTF	TGTGCCAGCTCACGCGGACAGGGGGATCGTGGCTACACCTTC
TRBD1	TRBJ1-5	TRBV6-1	NA	CASSEQGDPQPQHF	TGTGCCAGCAGTGAACAGGGGGATCCTCAGCCCCAGCATTTT
NA	TRBJ2-4	TRBV25-1	NA	CASSDLLEQDRNIQYF	TGTGCCAGCAGTGACTTGTTAGAACAGGATAGAAACATTCAGTACTTC
NA	TRBJ2-3	TRBV5-1	NA	CASSLWGGAGTDTQYF	TGCGCCAGCAGCTTGTGGGGGGGCGCAGGCACAGATACGCAGTATTTT
NA	TRBJ1-1	TRBV4-2	NA	CASSQVGRVGSTEAFF	TGTGCCAGCAGCCAAGTGGGGAGAGTGGGGAGCACTGAAGCTTTCTTT
TRBD1	TRBJ1-4	TRBV28	NA	CASETGSNEKLFF	TGTGCCAGCGAGACAGGGTCTAATGAAAAACTGTTTTTT
NA	TRBJ2-1	TRBV12-5	NA	CASGSAGGYNEQFF	TGTGCTAGTGGTTCGGCTGGAGGGTACAATGAGCAGTTCTTC
NA	TRBJ1-3	TRBV21-1	NA	CASSKGGPAPPNSGNTIYF	TGTGCCAGCAGCAAAGGGGGCCCTGCCCCACCCAACTCTGGAAACACCATATATTTT
TRBD1	TRBJ2-4	TRBV5-4	NA	CASSQGVLEGNIQYF	TGTGCCAGCAGTCAGGGGGTTCTAGAGGGGAACATTCAGTACTTC
TRBD2	TRBJ2-2	TRBV9	NA	CASSAQSGVGGELFF	TGTGCCAGCAGCGCACAAAGCGGGGTGGGCGGGGAGCTGTTTTTT
TRBD1	TRBJ1-4	TRBV2	NA	CASSERGTGGNEKLFF	TGTGCCAGCAGTGAAAGAGGGACAGGAGGGAATGAAAAACTGTTTTTT
NA	TRBJ2-3	TRBV24-1	NA	CATSGQYQDTQYF	TGTGCCACCAGTGGACAGTATCAAGATACGCAGTATTTT